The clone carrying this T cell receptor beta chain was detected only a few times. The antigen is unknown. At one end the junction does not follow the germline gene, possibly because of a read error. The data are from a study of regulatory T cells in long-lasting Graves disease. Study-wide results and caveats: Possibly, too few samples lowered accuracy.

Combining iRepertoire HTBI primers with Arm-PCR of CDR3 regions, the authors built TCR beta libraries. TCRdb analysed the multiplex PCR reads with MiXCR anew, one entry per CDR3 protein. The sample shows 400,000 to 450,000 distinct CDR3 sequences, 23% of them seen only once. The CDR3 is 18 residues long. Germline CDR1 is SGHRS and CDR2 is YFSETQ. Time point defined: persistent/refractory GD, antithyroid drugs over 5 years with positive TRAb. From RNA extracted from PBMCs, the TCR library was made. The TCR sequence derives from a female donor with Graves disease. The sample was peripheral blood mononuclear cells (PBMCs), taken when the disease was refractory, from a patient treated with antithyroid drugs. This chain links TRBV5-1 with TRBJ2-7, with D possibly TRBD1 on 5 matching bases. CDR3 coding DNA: TGCGCCAGCAGCCTTCCCACACACGGACGACAGTCCCCCTACGGGCAGTACTTC. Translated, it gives CASSLPTHGRQSPYGQYF.